A single sample gave rise to the 32 T cell receptor beta chains below, sequenced in a study of cytomegalovirus exposure and HLA in healthy donors. The study ran its PCR with 60 Vbeta and 13 Jbeta primers. The method was immunoSEQ multiplex PCR; TCRdb's version includes in-frame clones alone and lacks a portion of them. The data show approximately 100,000 clones, 74% seen once. The sequenced sample consisted of PBMCs. These receptors were taken from a man in his forties or fifties in good health and CMV-seropositive.

The CDR3 sequence is CASSSLAGGGDTQYF. DNA of the CDR3: TGTGCCAGCAGTAGCCTAGCGGGGGGTGGGGATACGCAGTATTTT. The rearrangement uses TRBV2 and TRBJ2-3; TRBD2 matches at 11 bases. V shed 5 bases and J 6 bases; nucleotides not matched to a gene: 7. In germline, CDR1 is SNHLY, CDR2 FYNNEI. This CDR3 region has 15 residues.

As regards this clone: Its ends do not fully match the called genes, so a read error is possible. V usage is TRBV6-5 and J usage is TRBJ1-5, with D possibly matching TRBD1 (6 bases). This CDR3 comprises 14 residues. CDR1 and CDR2 from the germline V gene are MNHEY and SVGAGI. The CDR3 bases are TGTGCCGGCAGTACTGGACAGAGCAATCAGCCCCAGCATTTT. Protein sequence: CAGSTGQSNQPQHF.

The chain is built from TRBV2 and TRBJ1-1, with D possibly being TRBD1 (6 bases). The germline V gene has CDR1 SNHLY and CDR2 FYNNEI. V lost 6 bases, J lost 1 base, and 12 bases lay in between. This CDR3 is built from 14 residues. The CDR3 bases are TGTGCCAGCAGACGAGGGGGTTCGAACACTGAAGCTTTCTTT. Its protein is CASRRGGSNTEAFF.

This clone occurred a few times. This chain connects TRBV4-1 to TRBJ1-3, with 9 bases identical to TRBD1. CDR3 length equals 18 residues. With 6 bases clipped from V and 0 bases from J, the junction kept 12 bases outside the gene matches. CDR1 is MGHRA and CDR2 is YSYEKL in the germline V gene. The CDR3 DNA sequence: TGCGCCAGCAGGGGACAGGGAAAAGGAACCCTCTCTGGAAACACCATATATTTT. Its translation: CASRGQGKGTLSGNTIYF.

The V call is TRBV5-6, the J call TRBJ1-1; possibly TRBD1 for D (5 bases). The V end was cut by 1 base, the J end by 0 bases, with 10 bases between. Germline V gene data show CDR1 as SGHDT and CDR2 as YYEEEE. This CDR3 region has 15 residues. The CDR3 DNA reads as TGTGCCAGCAGCTTGCTATGGGGCATGAACACTGAAGCTTTCTTT. Its translation: CASSLLWGMNTEAFF.

The V call is TRBV5-5, the J call TRBJ1-4; 7 positions match TRBD1. Germline CDR1 is SGHKS and CDR2 is YYEKEE (reference sequence). CDR3 length equals 15 residues. The V gene end was trimmed by 4 bases and the J gene end by 3 bases; junction bases not matched to a gene: 6. Here the CDR3 DNA reads TGTGCCAGCAGCACCCTAACAGGGGCTAATGAAAAACTGTTTTTT. It yields the protein CASSTLTGANEKLFF.

In this sample, this clone turned up a few times. The V and J genes are TRBV30 and TRBJ2-5; 13 bases fit TRBD2. Germline CDR1 is GTSNPN and CDR2 is SVGIG (reference sequence). The CDR3 is 15 residues long. Trimming at V came to 5 bases and at J to 5 bases, leaving 8 bases not matched to a gene. In nucleotides, the CDR3 is TGTGCCTGGGACGTGGGGACTAGCGGGACCGAGACCCAGTACTTC. As protein: CAWDVGTSGTETQYF.

The chain couples TRBV4-1 to TRBJ2-7, with 9 bases identical to TRBD1. The V and J ends lost 4 bases and 3 bases, in that order; junction bases with no gene match: 7. The CDR3 is 15 residues long. Germline assignment: CDR1 MGHRA and CDR2 YSYEKL. CDR3 region: CASSRRQGVSYEQYF. In DNA form, the CDR3 reads TGCGCCAGCAGCCGCCGACAGGGGGTGAGCTACGAGCAGTACTTC.

The chain recombines TRBV11-1 with TRBJ2-2, with 12 nucleotides matching TRBD1. The germline V gene encodes CDR1 SGHAT and CDR2 FQDESV (reference sequence). This CDR3 region has 16 residues. Trimming removed 5 bases from V and 5 bases from J; junction bases left unmatched: 6. The chain's CDR3 is CASSPGTGGGTGELFF. The CDR3 DNA reads TGTGCCAGCAGCCCCGGGACAGGGGGCGGAACCGGGGAGCTGTTTTTT.

The chain joins TRBV6-6 to TRBJ2-2; 14 nucleotides line up with TRBD2. V shed 6 bases, J shed 7 bases, and the junction held 7 bases outside the gene matches. The CDR3 length is 16 residues. CDR1 is MNHNY, CDR2 SVGAGI, per germline (reference sequence). The CDR3 sequence: CASSKGLAGGYGELFF. The CDR3 DNA reads TGTGCCAGCAGCAAAGGACTAGCGGGAGGTTACGGGGAGCTGTTTTTT.

There are a few counts of this clone. V is TRBV4-2 and J is TRBJ1-6; D is perhaps TRBD1 (5 bases). The germline V gene encodes CDR1 LGHNA and CDR2 YNFKEQ. CDR3 length: 16 amino acids. V lost 4 bases to trimming and J lost 8 bases, with 18 bases between them. Here the CDR3 reads CASSLPRGEQDSPLHF. As DNA, the CDR3 is TGTGCCAGCAGCCTTCCCCGGGGGGAACAGGATTCACCCCTCCACTTT.

This rearrangement joins TRBV12-5 to TRBJ1-2, with 8 bases fitting TRBD1. The V gene end was trimmed by 3 bases and the J gene end by 6 bases; junction bases not matched to a gene: 6. This CDR3 has 14 amino acids. CDR1 is LGHNT, CDR2 FRNRAP, per germline. In DNA, the CDR3 is TGTGCTAGTGGTTTCAGCGCAGGGGGCGATGGCTACACCTTC. Protein: CASGFSAGGDGYTF.

The rearrangement uses TRBV6-1 and TRBJ1-5; weak D call: TRBD1 (6 bases). Trimming cost V 2 bases and J 7 bases, with 21 bases left between them. The CDR3 covers 17 residues. Germline loops: CDR1 MNHNS, CDR2 SASEGT. CDR3 sequence: CASSEIRQVNNPQPQHF. CDR3 coding DNA: TGTGCCAGCAGTGAAATCAGACAGGTTAACAACCCGCAGCCCCAGCATTTT.

As for this clone: One junction end does not reproduce the germline sequence, and a read error may be involved. The rearrangement links TRBV19 to TRBJ2-3; TRBD1 matches 9 bases. CDR3 length equals 14 residues. The germline gives CDR1 LNHDA, CDR2 SQIVND (reference sequence). The CDR3 loop reads CASSTDRGADTQYF. In nucleotides, the CDR3 is TGTGCCAGCAGTACCGACAGGGGGGCAGATACGCAGTATTTT.

The chain is built from TRBV7-3 and TRBJ2-3, with 13 bases identical to TRBD2. V trimming: 5 bases; J trimming: 5 bases; junction bases outside the gene matches: 4. Germline loops: CDR1 SGHTA, CDR2 FQGTGA. CDR3 size: 15 residues. CDR3: CASSKLAGGGDTQYF. CDR3 coding DNA: TGTGCCAGCAGCAAACTAGCGGGGGGGGGAGATACGCAGTATTTT. Full variable domain (remainder filled in from reference TRBV7-3 and TRBJ2-3): GAGVSQTPSNKVTEKGKYVELRCDPISGHTALYWYRQSLGQGPEFLIYFQGTGAADDSGLPNDRFFAVRPEGSVSTLKIQRTERGDSAVYLCASSKLAGGGDTQYFGPGTRLTVL.

The V call is TRBV19, the J call TRBJ2-7; TRBD1 agrees at 8 bases. The CDR3 is made up of 14 amino acids. Trimming cost V 5 bases and J 6 bases; bases outside gene matches: 9. CDR1 and CDR2 from the germline V gene are LNHDA and SQIVND (reference sequence). This chain's CDR3 is CASSSGQELSEQYF. The CDR3 nucleotides read TGTGCCAGTAGTTCGGGACAGGAGTTGAGCGAGCAGTACTTC. Filled out from reference TRBV19 and TRBJ2-7, the complete variable domain reads DGGITQSPKYLFRKEGQNVTLSCEQNLNHDAMYWYRQDPGQGLRLIYYSQIVNDFQKGDIAEGYSVSREKKESFPLTVTSAQKNPTAFYLCASSSGQELSEQYFGPGTRLTVT.

The V and J genes are TRBV10-2 and TRBJ2-1; D is unresolved. Germline CDR1 is WSHSY and CDR2 is SAAADI. The CDR3 extends over 14 amino acids. V lost 4 bases, J lost 0 bases, and 7 bases lay in between. CDR3 sequence: CASSVLSSYNEQFF. Here the CDR3 DNA reads TGCGCCAGCAGTGTCTTGAGCTCCTACAATGAGCAGTTCTTC.

The rearrangement uses TRBV7-9 and TRBJ1-1; TRBD1 is a possible D gene (5 bases). The CDR3 totals 12 residues. Germline V CDR1 and CDR2: SEHNR, FQNEAQ (reference sequence). Trimming stripped 6 bases from V and 8 bases from J, with 13 bases between. The CDR3 nucleotides read TGTGCCAGCAGGCTAGGGGTGGGAGAAGCTTTCTTT. Protein sequence: CASRLGVGEAFF.

The chain joins TRBV11-2 to TRBJ1-3, with a possible D match to TRBD1 (6 bases). The V end lost 0 bases, the J end lost 0 bases, and 6 bases lay between the germline ends. CDR3 length equals 15 residues. From germline, CDR1 is SGHAT and CDR2 FQNNGV. CDR3 region: CASSLDRGSGNTIYF. The DNA of the CDR3 is TGTGCCAGCAGCTTAGACAGGGGCTCTGGAAACACCATATATTTT.

This chain connects TRBV10-3 to TRBJ1-1, with 7 positions matching TRBD1. Germline V gene data show CDR1 as ENHRY and CDR2 as SYGVKD. With 2 bases clipped from V and 10 bases from J, the junction kept 4 bases outside the gene matches. The CDR3 loop spans 12 amino acids. CDR3 sequence: CAISERGQLAFF. The CDR3 DNA reads as TGTGCCATCAGTGAGAGGGGGCAGCTAGCTTTCTTT.

The V and J genes are TRBV9 and TRBJ2-6; 10 nucleotides match TRBD1. J was trimmed by 4 bases and V by 0 bases; bases with no gene match: 13. CDR3 length equals 20 residues. Per germline, CDR1 SGDLS and CDR2 YYNGEE. DNA of the CDR3: TGTGCCAGCAGCGTAGGGGGGAACCGGGACAGGGGTTCCGGGGCCAACGTCCTGACTTTC. This gives the protein CASSVGGNRDRGSGANVLTF.

This clone appeared once. The V call is TRBV2, the J call TRBJ2-5, with 11 bases fitting TRBD2. The end of the DNA fits TRBJ2-7 better, so the J call may be wrong. The CDR3 runs 14 residues. Germline CDR1 reads SNHLY; CDR2 reads FYNNEI. As DNA, the CDR3 is TGTGCCAGCTCTTCTAGCGGGAGGCATTTCGAGCAGTACTTC. Protein: CASSSSGRHFEQYF.

The chain links TRBV7-9 to TRBJ1-4; 7 bases match TRBD1. V was pared by 4 bases and J by 15 bases, with 8 bases of the junction left unmatched. The V gene's germline CDR1 is SEHNR and CDR2 FQNEAQ (reference sequence). The length of the CDR3 is 12 residues. CDR3 nucleotide sequence: TGTGCCAGCAGCTGGGGGGACAGTAGAGTGTTTTTT. Protein: CASSWGDSRVFF.

This clone was observed once. V usage is TRBV27 and J usage is TRBJ1-2; TRBD1 might be the D (6 bases). The CDR3 is 18 residues long. V lost 4 bases, J lost 2 bases, and 23 bases lay in between. Germline V lookup: CDR1 MNHEY, CDR2 SMNVEV (reference sequence). CDR3: CASSSTTFSTGGNYGYTF. For the CDR3, the DNA is TGTGCCAGCAGTTCCACAACTTTTTCGACAGGAGGAAACTATGGCTACACCTTC.

The CDR3 DNA reads as TGTGCCAGCAGCGAACTAGGCGGGGGCGCCGCGGCAGATACGCAGTATTTT. This sequence encodes CASSELGGGAAADTQYF. The V and J genes are TRBV13 and TRBJ2-3; D possibly corresponds to TRBD2 (7 bases). V lost 5 bases, J lost 4 bases, and 22 bases lay in between. The CDR3 sequence is 17 residues long. Germline CDR1 is PRHDT and CDR2 is FYEKMQ (reference sequence).

This clone has more than one count but fewer than ten. The chain has TRBV5-4 and TRBJ2-7; 14 nucleotides match TRBD2. This CDR3 spans 18 amino acids. Germline assignment: CDR1 SGHNT and CDR2 YYREEE (reference sequence). Trimming removed 3 bases from V and 7 bases from J; junction bases left unmatched: 15. CDR3 residues: CASSSGTSGGPSLGEQYF. CDR3 nucleotide sequence: TGTGCCAGCAGCTCTGGGACTAGCGGGGGACCCTCCCTCGGGGAGCAGTACTTC. Full variable domain (missing parts from reference TRBV5-4 and TRBJ2-7): ETGVTQSPTHLIKTRGQQVTLRCSSQSGHNTVSWYQQALGQGPQFIFQYYREEENGRGNFPPRFSGLQFPNYSSELNVNALELDDSALYLCASSSGTSGGPSLGEQYFGPGTRLTVT.

V usage is TRBV6-1 and J usage is TRBJ2-7; D is possibly TRBD1 (5 bases). Germline V gives CDR1 MNHNS, CDR2 SASEGT. Trimming removed 2 bases from V and 0 bases from J, with 11 bases in between. The CDR3 covers 15 residues. CDR3 region: CASSEQGPHSYEQYF. CDR3 nucleotides: TGTGCCAGCAGTGAACAGGGTCCTCACTCCTACGAGCAGTACTTC.

V and J are TRBV6-1 and TRBJ1-1; possibly TRBD1 for D (6 bases). CDR3 length equals 12 residues. CDR1 and CDR2 (germline): MNHNS, SASEGT. Trimming stripped 7 bases from V and 0 bases from J, with 6 bases between. The CDR3 region has the DNA TGTGCCAGCAAGGGGGTGAACACTGAAGCTTTCTTT. Protein: CASKGVNTEAFF.

This chain links TRBV28 with TRBJ1-4, with 8 bases aligning to TRBD1. The CDR3 is made up of 16 amino acids. Losses at the gene ends were 4 bases for V and 6 bases for J; bases not matched to a gene: 10. Germline lookup yields CDR1 MDHEN and CDR2 SYDVKM. This CDR3 reads CASSSARTGFDEKLFF. DNA for the CDR3: TGTGCCAGCAGTTCCGCTAGGACAGGGTTTGATGAAAAACTGTTTTTT.

The rearrangement joins TRBV5-1 to TRBJ2-7; 8 bases fit TRBD1. The V gene end was trimmed by 0 bases and the J gene end by 4 bases; junction bases not matched to a gene: 6. This CDR3 is 15 amino acids long. From germline, CDR1 is SGHRS and CDR2 YFSETQ. The CDR3 nucleotides are TGCGCCAGCAGCTTGGCTACAGGGGGTTGGTACGAGCAGTACTTC. Its protein is CASSLATGGWYEQYF.

As regards this clone: In the same sample, other DNA sequences code for this CDR3. The chain links TRBV5-1 to TRBJ1-1, with 7 bases fitting TRBD1. The CDR3 length is 13 residues. Per the germline V gene, CDR1 is SGHRS and CDR2 is YFSETQ. After removal of 1 base from V and 3 bases from J, the junction contained 0 bases not matched to a gene. The CDR3 nucleotides are TGCGCCAGCAGCTTGCAGGGGGACACTGAAGCTTTCTTT. This encodes CASSLQGDTEAFF.

CDR3 amino acids: CASSLRFGRGGYTF. CDR3 nucleotides: TGTGCCAGCAGCTTAAGATTTGGGCGGGGTGGCTACACCTTC. The chain couples TRBV7-2 to TRBJ1-2; D uncertain. The CDR3 has 14 residues. V lost 2 bases to trimming and J lost 7 bases, with 14 bases between them. Germline assignment: CDR1 SGHTA and CDR2 FQGNSA. Drawing the rest from reference TRBV7-2 and TRBJ1-2, the complete variable domain is GAGVSQSPSNKVTEKGKDVELRCDPISGHTALYWYRQSLGQGLEFLIYFQGNSAPDKSGLPSDRFSAERTGGSVSTLTIQRTQQEDSAVYLCASSLRFGRGGYTFGSGTRLTVV.